Sequencing of this T cell receptor beta chain was carried out in a study of T cells in tuberculosis. Sequencing used immunoSEQ multiplex PCR; TCRdb keeps in-frame clones, though not all of them. This sample has about 34,000 clones, with 80% to 95% found just once. J was trimmed by 4 bases and V by 5 bases; bases with no gene match: 9. The V gene's germline CDR1 is SGHAT and CDR2 FQNNGV. The CDR3 length is 15 residues. Time point indicated: new active TB diagnosis, blood taken before or within 7 days of starting treatment. Sequencing was performed on PBMCs, taken at tuberculosis diagnosis. V is TRBV11-2 and J is TRBJ1-1, with 8 bases matching TRBD1. The sequence derives from an adult with tuberculosis. The CDR3 region is CASSTGTGLFTEAFF. Written as DNA, the CDR3 is TGTGCCAGCAGCACCGGGACAGGACTGTTCACTGAAGCTTTCTTT.